This is a list of T cell receptor beta chains from one sample in a study of blood T cell repertoires in COVID-19. Measured with immunoSEQ multiplex PCR; TCRdb has only the in-frame clones, and not every one. The sample holds 150,000 or so clones, 70% to 85% seen once. The sequencing sample was made of peripheral blood. Receptors originate from a man aged 55 to 70 with COVID-19, enrolled during active disease. CDR3s include the opening cysteine and the closing phenylalanine or tryptophan. The D gene is left open where the match is weak. Some rows mark clone size as missing; the rest say once, few, many or name a class of expanded clone.

clone size: once
V gene: TRBV19
D gene: TRBD2
J gene: TRBJ2-5
CDR3 DNA: TGTGCCAGTAGTTCTAGCGGGAGGGCCGGGGAGACCCAGTACTTC
CDR3 protein: CASSSSGRAGETQYF

clone size: .
V gene: TRBV5-6
D gene: .
J gene: TRBJ1-5
CDR3 DNA: TGTGCCAGCAGCTTGGAAGGAGATAGCAATCAGCCCCAGCATTTT
CDR3 protein: CASSLEGDSNQPQHF

clone size: .
V gene: TRBV2
D gene: TRBD1
J gene: TRBJ1-4
CDR3 DNA: TGTGCCAGCAGTCCAATACCACAGGGGACTAATGAAAAACTGTTTTTT
CDR3 protein: CASSPIPQGTNEKLFF

clone size: .
V gene: TRBV24-1
D gene: .
J gene: TRBJ1-2
CDR3 DNA: TGTGCCACCAGTGATCCCCACGACACGTTCTATGGCTACACCTTC
CDR3 protein: CATSDPHDTFYGYTF

clone size: .
V gene: TRBV7-2
D gene: TRBD1
J gene: TRBJ1-4
CDR3 DNA: TGTGCCAGCAGCTTAGCGCAGGGGGGAGAGGAAAAACTGTTTTTT
CDR3 protein: CASSLAQGGEEKLFF

clone size: .
V gene: TRBV18
D gene: .
J gene: TRBJ1-4
CDR3 DNA: TGTGCCAGCTCACCAACTGGGCTGGTTAATGAAAAACTGTTTTTT
CDR3 protein: CASSPTGLVNEKLFF

clone size: .
V gene: TRBV11-3
D gene: TRBD2
J gene: TRBJ2-3
CDR3 DNA: TGTGCCAGCAGCTTAGGGACTAGCGGGAACTGGGGCACAGATACGCAGTATTTT
CDR3 protein: CASSLGTSGNWGTDTQYF

clone size: .
V gene: TRBV24-1
D gene: .
J gene: TRBJ2-1
CDR3 DNA: TGTGCCACCAGTGGGGACAAGAGTGATGAGCAGTTCTTC
CDR3 protein: CATSGDKSDEQFF

clone size: once
V gene: TRBV6-5
D gene: .
J gene: TRBJ1-1
CDR3 DNA: TGTGCCAGCAGTCTTTTCGTTCAGGGGAACACTGAAGCTTTCTTT
CDR3 protein: CASSLFVQGNTEAFF

clone size: .
V gene: TRBV6-1
D gene: TRBD2
J gene: TRBJ2-5
CDR3 DNA: TGTGCCAGCATTCGGGGGGGAGGGAGGAACCAGTACTTC
CDR3 protein: CASIRGGGRNQYF

clone size: .
V gene: TRBV19
D gene: .
J gene: TRBJ1-5
CDR3 DNA: TGTGCCTCGACGGCCCTACAGGGCCGCAATCAGCCCCAGCATTTT
CDR3 protein: CASTALQGRNQPQHF

clone size: .
V gene: TRBV19
D gene: TRBD1
J gene: TRBJ1-1
CDR3 DNA: TGTGCCAGTAGCGTCGAGCGAGGGGGCAACGGGGCTTTCTTT
CDR3 protein: CASSVERGGNGAFF

clone size: .
V gene: TRBV5-1
D gene: TRBD2
J gene: TRBJ2-1
CDR3 DNA: TGCGCCAGCAGCTTGGCGCTCGTGCGGGGGGGCCTGGATGAGCAGTTCTTC
CDR3 protein: CASSLALVRGGLDEQFF

clone size: .
V gene: TRBV28
D gene: TRBD1
J gene: TRBJ2-5
CDR3 DNA: TGTGCCAGCAGTTCTGCGACAGGGTATCGGGAGACCCAGTACTTC
CDR3 protein: CASSSATGYRETQYF

clone size: .
V gene: TRBV18
D gene: .
J gene: TRBJ1-1
CDR3 DNA: TGTGCCAGCTCACCCCCCAGGGTGGCCACTGAAGCTTTCTTT
CDR3 protein: CASSPPRVATEAFF

clone size: .
V gene: TRBV7-2
D gene: TRBD1
J gene: TRBJ2-3
CDR3 DNA: TGTGCCAGCAGCTTCGTGGGACAGGGCATTCTGCAGTATTTT
CDR3 protein: CASSFVGQGILQYF

clone size: .
V gene: TRBV7-9
D gene: TRBD1
J gene: TRBJ1-4
CDR3 DNA: TGTGCCAGCAGCGCTGACAGGGTTCACGAAAAACTGTTTTTT
CDR3 protein: CASSADRVHEKLFF

clone size: .
V gene: TRBV30
D gene: .
J gene: TRBJ2-4
CDR3 DNA: TGTGCCTGTGGACAATCCAAAAACATTCAGTACTTC
CDR3 protein: CACGQSKNIQYF

clone size: .
V gene: TRBV30
D gene: .
J gene: TRBJ1-1
CDR3 DNA: TGTGCCTGGACGGCAGGGAACACTGAAGCTTTCTTT
CDR3 protein: CAWTAGNTEAFF

clone size: .
V gene: TRBV19
D gene: TRBD1
J gene: TRBJ2-1
CDR3 DNA: TGTGCCAGTAGTATGGTTTCCGACAGGGGGTCCTACAATGAGCAGTTCTTC
CDR3 protein: CASSMVSDRGSYNEQFF

clone size: .
V gene: TRBV5-1
D gene: TRBD1
J gene: TRBJ1-2
CDR3 DNA: TGCGCCAGCAGCTTGGGGGACAGCGACTATGGCTACACCTTC
CDR3 protein: CASSLGDSDYGYTF

clone size: few
V gene: TRBV5-1
D gene: TRBD2
J gene: TRBJ2-3
CDR3 DNA: TGCGCCAGCAGCTTAGCGGGAGGGCACACAGATACGCAGTATTTT
CDR3 protein: CASSLAGGHTDTQYF

clone size: once
V gene: TRBV28
D gene: .
J gene: TRBJ2-2
CDR3 DNA: TGTGCCAGCTATGGGACTAACACCGGGGAGCTGTTTTTT
CDR3 protein: CASYGTNTGELFF

clone size: .
V gene: TRBV6-1
D gene: .
J gene: TRBJ1-1
CDR3 DNA: TGTGCCAGCAGTGAAGATGGGGGGATGAACACTGAAGCTTTCTTT
CDR3 protein: CASSEDGGMNTEAFF

clone size: .
V gene: TRBV4-2
D gene: .
J gene: TRBJ1-3
CDR3 DNA: TGTGCCAGCAGCCACGAAGGAGGGGGAAACACCATATATTTT
CDR3 protein: CASSHEGGGNTIYF

clone size: .
V gene: TRBV10-3
D gene: .
J gene: TRBJ2-7
CDR3 DNA: TGTGCCATCAGTGAGAAGAGGGACGAGCAGTACTTC
CDR3 protein: CAISEKRDEQYF